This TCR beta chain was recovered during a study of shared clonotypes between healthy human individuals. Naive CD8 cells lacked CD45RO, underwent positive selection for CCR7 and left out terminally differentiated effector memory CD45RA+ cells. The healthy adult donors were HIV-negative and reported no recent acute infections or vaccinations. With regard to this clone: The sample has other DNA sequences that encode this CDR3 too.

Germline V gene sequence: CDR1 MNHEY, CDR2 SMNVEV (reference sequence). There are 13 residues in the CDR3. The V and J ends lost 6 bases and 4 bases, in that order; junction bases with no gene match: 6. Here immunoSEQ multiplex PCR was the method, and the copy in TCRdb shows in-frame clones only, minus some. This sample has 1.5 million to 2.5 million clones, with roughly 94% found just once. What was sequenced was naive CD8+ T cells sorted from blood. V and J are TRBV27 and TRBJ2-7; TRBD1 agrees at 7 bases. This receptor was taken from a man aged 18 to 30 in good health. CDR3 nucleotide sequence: TGTGCCAGCAGGCCGACAGGGTTTTACGAGCAGTACTTC. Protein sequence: CASRPTGFYEQYF.